The present T cell receptor (beta chain) was sequenced within a study of T cell clonality in common variable immunodeficiency. Study observations and caveats: The cause of increased CVID clonality remains unclear without subpopulation sequencing. Shared TCRbeta clones were fewer between CVID subjects than controls.

This clone has at least ten counts. Its specificity is not known. The read terminates 3 residues before the CDR3 end, so the remaining end is supplied by the germline J gene. Sequencing input was equivalent genomic DNA from CVID and controls. Repertoires were generated with immunoSEQ multiplex PCR, while TCRdb's copy carries only in-frame clones and drops some. This sample comprises about 33,000 clones, none seen once only. Most patients and controls had Caucasian heritage. With 3 bases removed from V and 3 bases from J, the gap between germline ends came to 15 bases. The germline CDR1 and CDR2 sequences are MNHNS and SASEGT. This CDR3 is 15 amino acids long.

Input material: peripheral blood mononuclear cells. V usage is TRBV6-1 and J usage is TRBJ2-7, with D perhaps TRBD1 (5 bases). The TCR comes from a person aged 18 to 75 in good health. This chain's CDR3 is CASSDRSRGSYEQYF. CDR3 bases read: TGTGCCAGCAGTGACAGGTCAAGGGGCAGCTACGAG.